The 16 T cell receptor beta chains in this list originate from one sample, sequenced in a study of blood T cell repertoires in COVID-19. Produced via immunoSEQ multiplex PCR; TCRdb's table is partial and in-frame only. This table has almost 100,000 clones, more than 75% appearing once. Sequencing used peripheral blood. These receptors all stem from a man aged 50-60 years with acute or convalescent COVID-19.

The chain carries TRBV30 and TRBJ1-1; D not resolved. The germline gives CDR1 GTSNPN, CDR2 SVGIG (reference sequence). The CDR3 is 16 amino acids. The V and J ends lost 0 bases and 3 bases respectively, with 17 bases between them. The DNA for the CDR3 is TGTGCCTGGAGTGTACACCGGCCAGCGGCGGACACTGAAGCTTTCTTT. Encoded protein: CAWSVHRPAADTEAFF.

This clone has just one count. The chain employs TRBV28 and TRBJ2-7, with 8 bases that match TRBD1. The ends lost 2 bases at V and 0 bases at J; junction bases unmatched: 6. CDR1 is MDHEN, CDR2 SYDVKM, per germline. This CDR3 comprises 16 residues. The CDR3: CASSLQPDRDSYEQYF. In nucleotides, the CDR3 is TGTGCCAGCAGTTTACAACCGGACAGGGACTCCTACGAGCAGTACTTC.

The chain combines TRBV6-6 with TRBJ1-4, with D maybe TRBD1 (6 bases). Germline-derived CDR1 and CDR2 are MNHNY and SVGAGI (reference sequence). The CDR3 loop spans 16 amino acids. Trimming left V 5 bases short and J 5 bases short, with 18 bases between. The CDR3 coding sequence is TGTGCCAGCAGTCCGCATACAGGGAAGGGGAATGAAAAACTGTTTTTT. It is translated as CASSPHTGKGNEKLFF.

The rearrangement joins TRBV18 to TRBJ2-3, with TRBD2 identical over 7 bases. The V segment lost 2 bases and the J segment 1 base; nucleotides outside the gene matches: 3. Per the germline V gene, CDR1 is KGHSH and CDR2 is LQKENI. The CDR3 is 15 residues long. CDR3 DNA: TGTGCCAGCTCACCAGGGGGGGGAGGCACAGATACGCAGTATTTT. Protein sequence: CASSPGGGGTDTQYF.

V gene TRBV4-1 combines with J gene TRBJ1-2, with 7 bases identical to TRBD1. The CDR3 loop spans 18 amino acids. With 1 base clipped from V and 7 bases from J, the junction kept 18 bases outside the gene matches. Germline V lookup: CDR1 MGHRA, CDR2 YSYEKL. In DNA, the CDR3 is TGCGCCAGCAGCCAAGCTGACCTACACGCAGGGGGGCGGGCTGGCTACACCTTC. Protein: CASSQADLHAGGRAGYTF.

The chain carries TRBV29-1 and TRBJ1-1; 8 bases are shared with TRBD1. Per germline, CDR1 SQVTM and CDR2 ANQGSEA. The V and J ends lost 4 bases and 0 bases, in that order; junction bases with no gene match: 10. CDR3 length: 16 amino acids. CDR3 protein: CSVAGQGSFLNTEAFF. Here the CDR3 DNA reads TGCAGCGTTGCAGGACAGGGCTCTTTCTTGAACACTGAAGCTTTCTTT.

The chain employs TRBV19 and TRBJ1-5; possibly TRBD1 for D (5 bases). The germline gives CDR1 LNHDA, CDR2 SQIVND (reference sequence). The CDR3 has 15 residues. Trimming stripped 3 bases from V and 4 bases from J, with 13 bases between. The CDR3 DNA reads TGTGCCAGTAGTATGGCTGTGGGGCGAAATCAGCCCCAGCATTTT. Its protein is CASSMAVGRNQPQHF.

The chain has TRBV7-2 and TRBJ1-2; unclear D gene. The CDR3 has 11 residues. Per germline, CDR1 SGHTA and CDR2 FQGNSA. V was shortened by 7 bases and J by 5 bases, with 8 bases between the two germline ends. The CDR3 reads CASIPGYGYTF. The CDR3 bases are TGTGCCAGCATTCCGGGGTATGGCTACACCTTC.

The gene calls are TRBV10-2 and TRBJ2-1, with 8 nucleotides matching TRBD2. The CDR3 runs to 14 residues. Germline V gives CDR1 WSHSY, CDR2 SAAADI. Trimming removed 0 bases from V and 12 bases from J; junction bases left unmatched: 7. The CDR3 spells CASSESGSGNRQFF. DNA of the CDR3: TGCGCCAGCAGTGAGTCGGGTAGCGGGAATCGGCAGTTCTTC.

V gene TRBV18 combines with J gene TRBJ1-5; D is ambiguous. Deletions cut 0 bases from V and 4 bases from J, with 16 bases between. CDR3 size: 17 residues. Germline V gene data show CDR1 as KGHSH and CDR2 as LQKENI. CDR3 DNA: TGTGCCAGCTCACCACCCTCAGTGGGGAGAGCGAATCAGCCCCAGCATTTT. Amino acids: CASSPPSVGRANQPQHF. The whole variable domain, remainder taken from reference TRBV18 and TRBJ1-5, is NAGVMQNPRHLVRRRGQEARLRCSPMKGHSHVYWYRQLPEEGLKFMVYLQKENIIDESGMPKERFSAEFPKEGPSILRIQQVVRGDSAAYFCASSPPSVGRANQPQHFGDGTRLSIL.

The chain has TRBV12-3 or TRBV12-4 and TRBJ1-2, with a tentative D call TRBD1 (5 bases). Trimming removed 7 bases at V and 7 bases at J, with 13 bases between. This CDR3 has 12 residues. The CDR3 nucleotides are TGTGCCAGCATCAGTTTGGGGGGTGGCTACACCTTC. This encodes CASISLGGGYTF.

V is TRBV7-2 and J is TRBJ2-7, with D possibly matching TRBD1 (5 bases). Germline CDR1 and CDR2: SGHTA and FQGNSA. Trimming took off 2 bases at V and 6 bases at J, with 14 bases between the two ends. The CDR3 sequence is 14 residues long. The CDR3 DNA sequence: TGTGCCAGCAGCTTACGCGTAGGGGATCGCGAGCAGTACTTC. It codes for CASSLRVGDREQYF. Complete variable domain (other parts from reference TRBV7-2 and TRBJ2-7): GAGVSQSPSNKVTEKGKDVELRCDPISGHTALYWYRQSLGQGLEFLIYFQGNSAPDKSGLPSDRFSAERTGGSVSTLTIQRTQQEDSAVYLCASSLRVGDREQYFGPGTRLTVT.

The chain links TRBV7-8 to TRBJ1-2; D possibly corresponds to TRBD1 (5 bases). The CDR3 contains 17 residues. Germline values: CDR1 SGHVS, CDR2 FQNEAQ. Trimming left V 1 base short and J 0 bases short, with 15 bases between. CDR3 region: CASSLVVRAVANYGYTF. The CDR3 DNA sequence: TGTGCCAGCAGCTTAGTGGTCAGGGCCGTAGCTAACTATGGCTACACCTTC.

This chain joins TRBV11-2 and TRBJ2-4; 7 nucleotides align to TRBD2. With V trimmed by 2 bases and J by 8 bases, 3 bases remained unmatched. The germline V gene has CDR1 SGHAT and CDR2 FQNNGV. The CDR3 consists of 13 residues. The CDR3 sequence is CASSLPGGYIQYF. In nucleotides, the CDR3 is TGTGCCAGCAGCTTACCGGGGGGATACATTCAGTACTTC.

This clone was counted once. The J gene is TRBJ2-2, the V gene TRBV19; 7 nucleotides align to TRBD2. CDR3 length equals 17 residues. Losses at the gene ends were 3 bases for V and 5 bases for J; bases not matched to a gene: 12. The germline V gene has CDR1 LNHDA and CDR2 SQIVND (reference sequence). CDR3 DNA: TGTGCCAGTAGTATTGTGAGGGAGGGTGCGGGGACCGGGGAGCTGTTTTTT. The encoded protein is CASSIVREGAGTGELFF.

The rearrangement links TRBV6-5 to TRBJ2-3; TRBD1 aligns across 9 bases. The CDR3 spans 14 residues. The germline gives CDR1 MNHEY, CDR2 SVGAGI. The junction had 5 bases not matched to a gene; V was cut back by 6 bases and J by 4 bases. CDR3: CASRAQGASDTQYF. In DNA form, the CDR3 reads TGTGCCAGCAGAGCACAGGGGGCCTCAGATACGCAGTATTTT.